These 31 T cell receptor beta chains were sequenced from one sample in a study of shared clonotypes between healthy human individuals. The assay was immunoSEQ multiplex PCR, and TCRdb's table has in-frame clones only and misses some. The data contain nearly 600,000 clones, 95% of them singletons. Naive CD8 cells comprised CD45RO-negative, CCR7-positively selected cells, excluding terminally differentiated effector memory CD45RA+ cells. Material: naive CD8+ T cells sorted from blood. These TCRs come from a woman aged 25 to 39 in good health.

The chain has TRBV7-9 and TRBJ2-7; a possible D gene is TRBD1 (5 bases). Germline CDR1 and CDR2: SEHNR and FQNEAQ (reference sequence). V lost 0 bases and J lost 6, with 12 bases in between. This CDR3 contains 14 residues. The CDR3 DNA is TGTGCCAGCAGCTTAGCACCGACAGTAACCGAGCAGTACTTC. Amino acids: CASSLAPTVTEQYF. The whole variable domain, remainder taken from reference TRBV7-9 and TRBJ2-7, is DTGVSQNPRHKITKRGQNVTFRCDPISEHNRLYWYRQTLGQGPEFLTYFQNEAQLEKSRLLSDRFSAERPKGSFSTLEIQRTEQGDSAMYLCASSLAPTVTEQYFGPGTRLTVT.

V gene TRBV28 combines with J gene TRBJ1-3, with D possibly TRBD1 on 6 matching bases. Germline V gene sequence: CDR1 MDHEN, CDR2 SYDVKM. This CDR3 region has 15 residues. V lost 3 bases and J lost 0, with 9 bases in between. The CDR3 sequence: CASSLDSLSGNTIYF. CDR3 in DNA: TGTGCCAGCAGTTTGGACAGCCTCTCTGGAAACACCATATATTTT.

This chain connects TRBV28 to TRBJ1-1, with D possibly matching TRBD1 (5 bases). The V gene lost 6 bases and the J gene lost 5 bases, with 22 bases spanning the gap. Germline values: CDR1 MDHEN, CDR2 SYDVKM. The CDR3 length is 16 residues. The CDR3 sequence: CASSHGPGRAGTEAFF. The CDR3 DNA is TGTGCCAGCAGCCACGGACCGGGACGGGCGGGGACTGAAGCTTTCTTT.

As DNA, the CDR3 is TGTGCCAGCAGCTTGGCCCGATGGACTAGCGTGAACACCGGGGAGCTGTTTTTT. Translated: CASSLARWTSVNTGELFF. The J gene is TRBJ2-2, the V gene TRBV5-6, with TRBD2 matching over 9 bases. The V segment lost 0 bases and the J segment 1 base; nucleotides outside the gene matches: 7. Germline V gene data show CDR1 as SGHDT and CDR2 as YYEEEE. This CDR3 is built from 18 residues.

This clone was detected only once. The rearrangement links TRBV11-1 to TRBJ2-1, with D possibly matching TRBD2 (6 bases). Trimming stripped 5 bases from V and 10 bases from J, with 18 bases between. The length of the CDR3 is 14 residues. In germline, CDR1 is SGHAT, CDR2 FQDESV (reference sequence). CDR3 amino acids: CASSHGTSTEEQFF. The CDR3 DNA reads as TGTGCCAGCAGCCACGGGACTTCCACCGAAGAGCAGTTCTTC. Looking up the rest from reference TRBV11-1 and TRBJ2-1 gives the full variable domain: EAEVAQSPRYKITEKSQAVAFWCDPISGHATLYWYRQILGQGPELLVQFQDESVVDDSQLPKDRFSAERLKGVDSTLKIQPAELGDSAMYLCASSHGTSTEEQFFGPGTRLTVL.

Turning to this clone: The same CDR3 also results from other DNA sequences found in this sample. CDR3 DNA sequence: TGCGCCAGCAGCCAGGGGACAGGGGCTCCTTACGAGCAGTACTTC. This encodes CASSQGTGAPYEQYF. The chain links TRBV4-1 to TRBJ2-7; 10 bases agree with TRBD1. The junction had 6 bases not matched to a gene; V was cut back by 3 bases and J by 4 bases. This CDR3 region has 15 residues. Germline values: CDR1 MGHRA, CDR2 YSYEKL.

V is TRBV11-2 and J is TRBJ2-1; 10 bases are shared with TRBD2. Trimming at V came to 5 bases and at J to 0 bases, leaving 13 bases not matched to a gene. This CDR3 has 19 amino acids. In germline, CDR1 is SGHAT, CDR2 FQNNGV. The CDR3 is CASSVSGTSVVSSYNEQFF. In DNA form, the CDR3 reads TGTGCCAGCAGCGTTTCCGGGACTAGCGTCGTTAGCTCCTACAATGAGCAGTTCTTC.

The chain is built from TRBV29-1 and TRBJ2-7; 8 nucleotides agree with TRBD1. The V and J ends lost 3 bases and 3 bases, in that order; junction bases with no gene match: 4. The CDR3 sequence is 13 residues long. In germline, CDR1 is SQVTM, CDR2 ANQGSEA. CDR3 sequence: CSVDLGQGYEQYF. The CDR3 bases are TGCAGCGTTGATCTAGGACAGGGCTACGAGCAGTACTTC.

The chain employs TRBV6-5 and TRBJ2-5; D is undetermined. This CDR3 has 16 amino acids. V was pared by 3 bases and J by 3 bases, with 17 bases between. Germline V gene lookup returns CDR1 MNHEY and CDR2 SVGAGI. For the CDR3, the DNA is TGTGCCAGCAGTTATTATCGTTCTGCCAGTAAAGAGACCCAGTACTTC. Protein: CASSYYRSASKETQYF.

The chain recombines TRBV15 with TRBJ2-7, with a tentative D call TRBD1 (5 bases). CDR3 length equals 14 residues. CDR1 and CDR2 from the germline V gene are LNHNV and YYDKDF (reference sequence). V was pared by 8 bases and J by 0 bases, with 14 bases between. CDR3 sequence reads: CATASSTDSYEQYF. The CDR3 coding sequence is TGTGCCACCGCGTCTTCGACAGACTCCTACGAGCAGTACTTC.

V is TRBV6-1 and J is TRBJ2-1; tentative D call: TRBD1 (5 bases). The ends were cut back, 2 bases at V and 6 bases at J, with 17 bases in the middle. CDR1 is MNHNS and CDR2 is SASEGT in the germline V gene. The CDR3 has 16 residues. Here the CDR3 DNA reads TGTGCCAGCAGTGAAATGCGTATCTCTAGGGGCAATGAGCAGTTCTTC. This encodes CASSEMRISRGNEQFF.

V gene TRBV6-5 combines with J gene TRBJ2-1; D might be TRBD1 (5 bases). The CDR3 extends over 13 amino acids. Trimming took 6 bases from V and 3 from J, leaving 9 bases between them. Germline values: CDR1 MNHEY, CDR2 SVGAGI. This CDR3 reads CASRGQLYNEQFF. In DNA, the CDR3 is TGTGCCAGCAGGGGGCAGCTCTACAATGAGCAGTTCTTC.

This rearrangement joins TRBV11-2 to TRBJ2-7; D unclear. The CDR3 runs 11 residues. CDR1 is SGHAT, CDR2 FQNNGV, per germline. V lost 6 bases to trimming and J lost 7 bases, with 10 bases between them. The CDR3 bases are TGTGCCAGCAGGGACGGAGTAGAGCAGTACTTC. Its protein is CASRDGVEQYF.

The rearrangement uses TRBV23-1 and TRBJ2-1; D perhaps matches TRBD2 (7 bases). TRBV23-1 is recorded as an ORF, its role being uncertain. This CDR3 spans 17 amino acids. Trimming shortened V by 5 bases and J by 1 base, and 18 bases separated the two germline ends. The CDR3 sequence is CASSLWAGGQSYNEQFF. The CDR3 DNA is TGCGCCAGCAGTTTGTGGGCCGGGGGGCAATCCTACAATGAGCAGTTCTTC.

The rearrangement links TRBV19 to TRBJ1-5; weak D call: TRBD1 (5 bases). Germline CDR1 reads LNHDA; CDR2 reads SQIVND (reference sequence). The CDR3 covers 14 residues. The V and J ends lost 10 bases and 6 bases respectively, with 19 bases between them. Here the CDR3 reads CATADPGSGQPQHF. The CDR3 DNA is TGTGCCACTGCGGACCCAGGGAGCGGTCAGCCCCAGCATTTT.

The rearrangement joins TRBV19 to TRBJ2-7; tentatively, D is TRBD2 (5 bases). Trimming shortened V by 3 bases and J by 0 bases, and 12 bases separated the two germline ends. The CDR3 runs to 15 residues. The germline V gene encodes CDR1 LNHDA and CDR2 SQIVND (reference sequence). The CDR3 sequence is CASSIAGGHSYEQYF. The DNA for the CDR3 is TGTGCCAGTAGTATTGCTGGCGGGCACTCCTACGAGCAGTACTTC.

The V gene is TRBV7-9, the J gene TRBJ1-3; 7 bases are shared with TRBD1. The germline CDR1 and CDR2 sequences are SEHNR and FQNEAQ (reference sequence). CDR3 length: 19 amino acids. V trimming: 5 bases; J trimming: 0 bases; junction bases outside the gene matches: 16. For the CDR3, the DNA is TGTGCCAGCAGCAGCCCGGGGGACAGCTACACCCACTCTGGAAACACCATATATTTT. It specifies CASSSPGDSYTHSGNTIYF.

This clone showed up just once. The J gene is TRBJ2-7, the V gene TRBV28, with 12 nucleotides matching TRBD2. Germline lookup yields CDR1 MDHEN and CDR2 SYDVKM. The CDR3 extends over 14 amino acids. Trimming cost V 10 bases and J 6 bases; bases outside gene matches: 10. The CDR3 loop is CATSRLAGAGEQYF. For the CDR3, the DNA is TGTGCCACCTCTCGACTAGCGGGAGCGGGCGAGCAGTACTTC.

This chain links TRBV5-5 with TRBJ1-5; D not certain. The CDR3 totals 10 residues. Germline CDR1 SGHKS, CDR2 YYEKEE (reference sequence). V was pared by 6 bases and J by 4 bases, with 2 bases between. The CDR3 DNA reads TGTGCCAGCAAGAATCAGCCCCAGCATTTT. This translates into CASKNQPQHF.

The chain uses TRBV19 and TRBJ1-1; weak D call: TRBD1 (5 bases). Trimming pared 4 bases from V and 1 base from J, leaving 10 bases between. The CDR3 length is 14 residues. Germline CDR1 LNHDA, CDR2 SQIVND (reference sequence). The CDR3 is CASSNWDWNTEAFF. The CDR3 bases are TGTGCCAGTAGTAATTGGGACTGGAACACTGAAGCTTTCTTT.

CDR3 coding DNA: TGTGCCAGCAGCTTAGTTGTTCTACAGGGTGGAAGGGACAATGAGCAGTTCTTC. Protein sequence: CASSLVVLQGGRDNEQFF. V is TRBV7-9 and J is TRBJ2-1; perhaps TRBD1 as D (6 bases). From germline, CDR1 is SEHNR and CDR2 FQNEAQ (reference sequence). V was trimmed by 1 base and J by 5 bases, leaving 21 bases between them. This CDR3 contains 18 residues. Full variable domain (missing parts from reference TRBV7-9 and TRBJ2-1): DTGVSQNPRHKITKRGQNVTFRCDPISEHNRLYWYRQTLGQGPEFLTYFQNEAQLEKSRLLSDRFSAERPKGSFSTLEIQRTEQGDSAMYLCASSLVVLQGGRDNEQFFGPGTRLTVL.

This clone was picked up one time. The chain joins TRBV11-3 to TRBJ2-1; D might be TRBD2 (6 bases). The germline V gene encodes CDR1 SGHNT and CDR2 YENEEA. The CDR3 has 14 amino acids. V lost 1 base, J lost 8 bases, and 12 bases lay in between. This CDR3 is CASSLATSLYEQFF. CDR3 DNA sequence: TGTGCCAGCAGCTTAGCTACTAGCCTATATGAGCAGTTCTTC.

The J gene is TRBJ2-7, the V gene TRBV6-1, with 7 bases aligning to TRBD2. The CDR3 loop spans 13 amino acids. Looked up from germline, CDR1 is MNHNS and CDR2 is SASEGT. Trimming took 7 bases from V and 3 from J; bases not matched to a gene: 6. The DNA for the CDR3 is TGTGCCAGCAATCTGGGGGACTACTACGAGCAGTACTTC. Protein product: CASNLGDYYEQYF.

The chain recombines TRBV9 with TRBJ2-7; D might be TRBD1 (6 bases). CDR3 length equals 16 residues. From germline, CDR1 is SGDLS and CDR2 YYNGEE. V shed 0 bases and J shed 0 bases, with 13 bases lying between them. The CDR3, as DNA: TGTGCCAGCAGCGTAGAGCCAGGGGCTAGCTCCTACGAGCAGTACTTC. Its protein product is CASSVEPGASSYEQYF.

The rearrangement joins TRBV9 to TRBJ2-1; D call uncertain. This CDR3 is built from 14 residues. V was shortened by 4 bases and J by 4 bases, with 12 bases between the two germline ends. Germline CDR1 SGDLS, CDR2 YYNGEE. This CDR3 is CASSSRALYNEQFF. In nucleotides, the CDR3 is TGTGCCAGCAGCTCCCGGGCTTTGTACAATGAGCAGTTCTTC.

The J gene is TRBJ2-7, the V gene TRBV5-1; a weak D match, TRBD2 (6 bases). V dropped 4 bases and J dropped 2 bases, with 13 bases sitting between them. Germline V gene sequence: CDR1 SGHRS, CDR2 YFSETQ. CDR3 length: 14 amino acids. The CDR3 DNA reads as TGCGCCAGCAGCCCGGGACTTCGGACCTACGAGCAGTACTTC. It is translated as CASSPGLRTYEQYF.

The J gene is TRBJ2-7, the V gene TRBV6-5, with TRBD2 matching over 12 bases. The CDR3 consists of 16 residues. Per germline, CDR1 MNHEY and CDR2 SVGAGI. Trimming took 3 bases from V and 1 from J; bases not matched to a gene: 4. The CDR3 spells CASSYLGLAGSYEQYF. CDR3 nucleotides: TGTGCCAGCAGTTATCTCGGACTAGCGGGGTCCTACGAGCAGTACTTC.

The rearrangement joins TRBV4-1 to TRBJ2-1, with 12 bases that match TRBD2. Germline assignment: CDR1 MGHRA and CDR2 YSYEKL. The CDR3 extends over 16 amino acids. V lost 3 bases, J lost 8 bases, and 8 bases stayed unmatched. This CDR3 reads CASSHDTTSGSYEQFF. The CDR3 coding sequence is TGCGCCAGCAGCCATGACACGACTAGCGGGAGTTATGAGCAGTTCTTC.

Details on this clone: Other nucleotide sequences in the sample specify the same CDR3. The chain is built from TRBV27 and TRBJ2-3; D unclear. CDR1 and CDR2 from the germline V gene are MNHEY and SMNVEV (reference sequence). V gave up 3 bases and J gave up 4 bases, with 5 bases separating them. CDR3 size: 12 residues. CDR3 bases: TGTGCCAGCAGTTTGGGTCCAGATACGCAGTATTTT. Protein: CASSLGPDTQYF.

The chain links TRBV5-1 to TRBJ2-7; 8 bases are shared with TRBD1. Trimming took 4 bases from V and 2 from J; bases not matched to a gene: 11. Germline V gives CDR1 SGHRS, CDR2 YFSETQ. This CDR3 has 16 residues. CDR3 nucleotides: TGCGCCAGCAGCCTCGTCGTCGGACAGGGTCCCTACGAGCAGTACTTC. It encodes CASSLVVGQGPYEQYF.

The V call is TRBV19, the J call TRBJ1-2, with D possibly being TRBD1 (5 bases). V was trimmed by 2 bases and J by 6 bases, leaving 19 bases between them. The CDR3 is made up of 16 amino acids. Germline V gene data show CDR1 as LNHDA and CDR2 as SQIVND (reference sequence). The CDR3 coding sequence is TGTGCCAGTAGTATACTCCGGGGACCTGCGAAGGATGGCTACACCTTC. Translating gives CASSILRGPAKDGYTF.